These T cell receptor beta chains were read from a single sample in a study of neurological immune-mediated disorders. TCRdb processed the 5' RACE reads anew with MiXCR; each CDR3 protein has one entry. The table has more than 75,000 distinct CDR3 sequences, around 3.6% seen once. Specimen: PBMCs. The origin of the receptors is a woman between 45 and 65 years old with multiple sclerosis. Both conserved end residues are part of each CDR3. D genes are given only for firm matches. Not all rows give a size; the values are once, few, many and, for expanded clones, a class.

V	J	size	D	DNA	CDR3
TRBV4-3	TRBJ2-1	many	NA	TGCGCCAGCAGCCAAGATTACGCGGGGGCCCCGTACAATGAGCAGTTCTTC	CASSQDYAGAPYNEQFF
TRBV7-8	TRBJ2-3	NA	NA	TGTGCCAGCAGCTTAGATCAGGACGATCTCACAGATACGCAGTATTTT	CASSLDQDDLTDTQYF
TRBV12-3/TRBV12-4	TRBJ1-2	many	NA	TGTGCCAGCAGTTTAGCAGATGGGTATGGCTACACCTTC	CASSLADGYGYTF
TRBV27	TRBJ1-1	NA	NA	TGTGCCAGCAGTTTACTCCCAGGGCGGAACACTGAAGCTTTCTTT	CASSLLPGRNTEAFF
TRBV5-1	TRBJ2-2	many	NA	TGCGCCAGCAGCTTGCAGTTGGGACGGACCGGGGAGCTGTTTTTT	CASSLQLGRTGELFF
TRBV10-3	TRBJ2-1	many	TRBD1	TGTGCCATCAGTGTTCTAGGACAGGGACAAAATGAGCAGTTCTTC	CAISVLGQGQNEQFF
TRBV20-1	TRBJ2-3	many	NA	TGCAGTGCTAGAGTTGCCGGGCGGGGAATTACAGATACGCAGTATTTT	CSARVAGRGITDTQYF
TRBV12-3/TRBV12-4	TRBJ2-7	many	NA	TGTGCCAGCAGTTCGGTGGGTATCGAGCAGTACTTC	CASSSVGIEQYF
TRBV4-3	TRBJ2-7	NA	NA	TGCGCCAGCAGCCCCCTTGAGCAGTACTTC	CASSPLEQYF
TRBV7-2	TRBJ2-7	many	TRBD1	TGTGCCAGCAGCCGGACAGGGGGTTTCTCCTACGAGCAGTACTTC	CASSRTGGFSYEQYF
TRBV4-3	TRBJ2-1	few	NA	TGCGCCAGCACCCTGAGAGGGACCTACTACAATGAGCAGTTCTTC	CASTLRGTYYNEQFF
TRBV20-1	TRBJ2-7	NA	NA	TGCAGTGCTCGACTAGTGGACGAGCAGTACTTC	CSARLVDEQYF
TRBV5-1	TRBJ2-1	many	TRBD2	TGCGCCAGCAGCTTGGCCCCAACTAGCGGATATAATGAGCAGTTCTTC	CASSLAPTSGYNEQFF
TRBV27	TRBJ2-7	many	TRBD1	TGTGCCAGCAGTTTCCGGGACAGGGCCCTCGAGCAGTACTTC	CASSFRDRALEQYF
TRBV20-1	TRBJ2-1	many	NA	TGCAGTGCTTACCGCCAGGATGAGCAGTTCTTC	CSAYRQDEQFF
TRBV15	TRBJ2-7	many	NA	TGTGCCACCAGCAGAGAAACAAGCTCCTACGAGCAGTACTTC	CATSRETSSYEQYF
TRBV5-8	TRBJ1-3	many	NA	TGTGCCAGCAGCTTGTTATCAGGGTCTGGAAACACCATATATTTT	CASSLLSGSGNTIYF
TRBV6-5	TRBJ2-2	many	NA	TGTGCCAGCAGTTACTCGAGGAGGGTCAACACCGGGGAGCTGTTTTTT	CASSYSRRVNTGELFF
TRBV25-1	TRBJ1-2	many	NA	TGTGCCAGCAGTGAAGTGAAGAGCCATGGCTACACCTTC	CASSEVKSHGYTF
TRBV3-1	TRBJ2-5	many	TRBD2	TGTGCCAGCAGCTCCGGGGGGGGAGAGACCCAGTACTTC	CASSSGGGETQYF
TRBV12-3/TRBV12-4	TRBJ2-6	many	NA	TGTGCCAGCAGTTTACTTGCGGAGTGGGCCAACGTCCTGACTTTC	CASSLLAEWANVLTF
TRBV10-3	TRBJ2-7	many	NA	TGTGCCATCAGTGAGGACGGGAGCTCCTACGAGCAGTACTTC	CAISEDGSSYEQYF
TRBV19	TRBJ1-1	many	NA	TGTGCCACAGTACCCCGGGGCATGAACACTGAAGCTTTCTTT	CATVPRGMNTEAFF
TRBV11-2	TRBJ2-1	many	TRBD2	TGTGCCAGCACCAAAAAATCTGGGCTAGCGGGGGCCTGGGTAGGGGAGCAGTTCTTC	CASTKKSGLAGAWVGEQFF
TRBV7-2	TRBJ2-5	many	TRBD2	TGTGCCAGCAGTTCGAAGCGGGGGGGAAGTCAAGAGACCCAGTACTTC	CASSSKRGGSQETQYF
TRBV5-6	TRBJ1-5	many	NA	TGTGCCAGCAGCTTAAGGGGTTATAGCAATCAGCCCCAGCATTTT	CASSLRGYSNQPQHF
TRBV18	TRBJ1-5	many	NA	TGTGCCAGCTCATCGGGGGGCAATCAGCCCCAGCATTTT	CASSSGGNQPQHF
TRBV2	TRBJ2-3	many	NA	TGTGCCAGCAGTTCGCAGGGGGGTGCAGATACGCAGTATTTT	CASSSQGGADTQYF
TRBV20-1	TRBJ2-4	many	NA	TGCAGTGCTAGGGCCCAGGGGATGGCCAAAAACATTCAGTACTTC	CSARAQGMAKNIQYF
TRBV20-1	TRBJ1-4	few	NA	TGCAGTGCGAGAGAACCAGGGTATTGGGCTGAAAAACTGTTTTTT	CSAREPGYWAEKLFF
TRBV7-2	TRBJ2-2	many	TRBD2	TGTGCCAGCAGCTTCGTAGGGACTACACTCACCGGGGAGCTGTTTTTT	CASSFVGTTLTGELFF